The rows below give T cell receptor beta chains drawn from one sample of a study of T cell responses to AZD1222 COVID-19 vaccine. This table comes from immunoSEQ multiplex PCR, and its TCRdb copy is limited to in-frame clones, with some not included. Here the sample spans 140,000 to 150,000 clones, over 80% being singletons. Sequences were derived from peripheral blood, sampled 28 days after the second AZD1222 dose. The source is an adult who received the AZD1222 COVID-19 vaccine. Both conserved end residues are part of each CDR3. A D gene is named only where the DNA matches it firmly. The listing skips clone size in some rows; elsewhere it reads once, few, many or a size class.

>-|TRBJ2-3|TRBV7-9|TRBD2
CASSFPGTSGITDTQYF
TGTGCCAGCAGCTTCCCCGGGACTAGCGGAATCACAGATACGCAGTATTTT
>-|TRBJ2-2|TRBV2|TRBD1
CGAGQGTGELFF
TGTGGCGCGGGACAGGGAACCGGGGAGCTGTTTTTT
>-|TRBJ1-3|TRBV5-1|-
CASSPLQGSSGNTIYF
TGCGCCAGCAGCCCTCTCCAGGGAAGCTCTGGAAACACCATATATTTT
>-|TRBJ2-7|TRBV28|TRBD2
CASSPGSSGIYEQYF
TGTGCCAGCAGCCCGGGGAGTAGCGGGATCTACGAGCAGTACTTC
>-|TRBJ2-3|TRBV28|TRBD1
CASSLRPTGLETDTQYF
TGTGCCAGCAGTTTACGCCCGACAGGGCTGGAGACAGATACGCAGTATTTT
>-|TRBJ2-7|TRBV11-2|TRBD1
CASSSTGGFSYEQYF
TGTGCCAGCAGCTCGACAGGGGGCTTCTCCTACGAGCAGTACTTC
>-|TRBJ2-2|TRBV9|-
CASSVEWRTGELFF
TGTGCCAGCAGCGTAGAGTGGCGGACCGGGGAGCTGTTTTTT
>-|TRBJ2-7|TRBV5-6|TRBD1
CASSFPGTGVYEQYF
TGTGCCAGCAGCTTCCCCGGGACAGGGGTCTACGAGCAGTACTTC
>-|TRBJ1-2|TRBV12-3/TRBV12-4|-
CASSFGLGLGYTF
TGTGCCAGCAGTTTTGGGTTAGGGCTAGGCTACACCTTC
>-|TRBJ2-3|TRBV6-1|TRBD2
CASSEMRTSSTDTQYF
TGTGCCAGCAGTGAAATGAGGACTAGCAGCACAGATACGCAGTATTTT
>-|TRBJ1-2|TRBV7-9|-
CASSFGGPNYGYTF
TGTGCCAGCAGCTTCGGGGGCCCCAACTATGGCTACACCTTC
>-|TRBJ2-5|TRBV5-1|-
CASSLGPGEETQYF
TGCGCCAGCAGCTTGGGCCCAGGGGAAGAGACCCAGTACTTC
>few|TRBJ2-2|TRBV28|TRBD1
CASSFDRGHGTGELFF
TGTGCCAGCAGTTTCGACAGGGGGCATGGCACCGGGGAGCTGTTTTTT
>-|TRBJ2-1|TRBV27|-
CASTEGGEFYNEQFF
TGTGCCAGCACCGAAGGAGGGGAATTCTACAATGAGCAGTTCTTC
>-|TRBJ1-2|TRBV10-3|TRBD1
CAISGVQGDGYTF
TGTGCCATCAGTGGTGTGCAGGGGGACGGCTACACCTTC
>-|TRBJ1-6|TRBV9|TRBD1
CASSAEPGQENSPLHF
TGTGCCAGCAGCGCAGAACCGGGACAGGAGAATTCACCCCTCCACTTT
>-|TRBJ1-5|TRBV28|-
CASSQDPGQRQPQHF
TGTGCCAGCAGTCAAGATCCAGGGCAGCGACAGCCCCAGCATTTT
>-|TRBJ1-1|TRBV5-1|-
CASSEGLLGLNTEAFF
TGCGCCAGCAGCGAGGGACTCCTGGGGCTGAACACTGAAGCTTTCTTT
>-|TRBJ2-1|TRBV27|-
CASSLLGNEQFF
TGTGCCAGCAGTTTACTCGGCAATGAGCAGTTCTTC
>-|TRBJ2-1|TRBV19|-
CASSINTGERYNEQFF
TGTGCCAGTAGTATAAATACGGGGGAGCGCTACAATGAGCAGTTCTTC
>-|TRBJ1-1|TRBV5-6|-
CASSRTMNTEAFF
TGTGCCAGCAGCCGAACTATGAACACTGAAGCTTTCTTT